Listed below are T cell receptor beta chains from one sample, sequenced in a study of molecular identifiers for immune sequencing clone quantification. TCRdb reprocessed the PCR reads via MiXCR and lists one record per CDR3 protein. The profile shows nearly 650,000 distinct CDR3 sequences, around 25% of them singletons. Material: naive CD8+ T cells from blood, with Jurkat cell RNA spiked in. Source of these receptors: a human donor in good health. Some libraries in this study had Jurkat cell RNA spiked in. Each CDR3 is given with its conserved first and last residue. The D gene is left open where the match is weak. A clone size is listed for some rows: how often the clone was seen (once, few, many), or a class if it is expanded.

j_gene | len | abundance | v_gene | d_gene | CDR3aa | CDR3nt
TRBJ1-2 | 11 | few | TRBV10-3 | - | CATQSSYGYTF | TGTGCCACCCAAAGCTCCTATGGCTACACCTTC
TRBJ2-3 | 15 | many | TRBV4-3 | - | CASSQDSRGVDTQYF | TGCGCCAGCAGCCAAGACAGCCGGGGAGTGGATACGCAGTATTTT
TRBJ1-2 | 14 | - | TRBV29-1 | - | CSVEVSTSNYGYTF | TGCAGCGTTGAAGTGAGCACATCAAACTATGGCTACACCTTC
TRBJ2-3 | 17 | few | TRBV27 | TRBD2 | CASSLSTLAGTTDTQYF | TGTGCCAGCAGTTTATCGACACTAGCGGGGACCACAGATACGCAGTATTTT
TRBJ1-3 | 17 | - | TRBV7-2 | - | CASSKLGVVGSGDTIYF | TGTGCCAGCAGCAAACTGGGGGTTGTTGGCTCTGGAGACACCATATATTTT
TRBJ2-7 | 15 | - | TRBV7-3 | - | CASSSYEVFGGEQYF | TGTGCCAGCAGCTCGTACGAGGTCTTTGGGGGGGAGCAGTACTTC
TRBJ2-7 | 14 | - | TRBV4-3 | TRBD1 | CASSHSTGEYEQYF | TGCGCCAGCTCCCATAGCACAGGGGAATACGAGCAGTACTTC
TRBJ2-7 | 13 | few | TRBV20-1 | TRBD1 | CSARRDSTYEQYF | TGCAGTGCTAGAAGGGACAGTACCTACGAGCAGTACTTC
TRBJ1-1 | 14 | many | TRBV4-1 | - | CASSQVQGNTEAFF | TGCGCCAGCAGCCAAGTACAGGGGAACACTGAAGCTTTCTTT
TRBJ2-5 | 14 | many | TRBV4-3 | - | CASSQDSSQETQYF | TGCGCCAGCAGCCAAGACAGCAGCCAAGAGACCCAGTACTTC
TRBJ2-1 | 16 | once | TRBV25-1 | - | CASRGNRISSYNEQFF | TGTGCCAGCAGGGGGAACAGGATTAGCTCCTACAATGAGCAGTTCTTC
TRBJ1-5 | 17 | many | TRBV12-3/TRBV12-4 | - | CASSLALGQHSNQPQHF | TGTGCCAGCAGTTTAGCTCTCGGGCAGCATAGCAATCAGCCCCAGCATTTT
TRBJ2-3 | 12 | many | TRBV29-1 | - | CSVATIEGTQYF | TGCAGCGTCGCCACAATTGAGGGCACGCAGTATTTT
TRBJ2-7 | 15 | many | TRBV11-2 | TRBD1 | CASSFSRDSSYEQYF | TGTGCCAGCAGCTTTTCCCGGGACAGCTCCTACGAGCAGTACTTC
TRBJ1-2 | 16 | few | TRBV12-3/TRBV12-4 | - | CASSAHAPGRNYGYTF | TGTGCCAGCAGTGCCCACGCCCCAGGCAGGAACTATGGCTACACCTTC
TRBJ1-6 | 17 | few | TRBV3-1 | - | CASSHDTGRPNNSPLHF | TGTGCCAGCAGCCACGATACAGGCCGCCCGAATAATTCACCCCTCCACTTT
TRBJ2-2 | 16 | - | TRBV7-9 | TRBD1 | CASSMPGGPNPGELFF | TGTGCCAGCAGCATGCCAGGGGGCCCCAACCCCGGGGAGCTGTTTTTT
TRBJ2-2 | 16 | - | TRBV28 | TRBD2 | CASSHLGLAGTGELFF | TGTGCCAGCAGCCACCTAGGACTAGCGGGCACCGGGGAGCTGTTTTTT
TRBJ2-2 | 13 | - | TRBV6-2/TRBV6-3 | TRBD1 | CARSYGTAGELFF | TGTGCCCGCAGTTACGGGACAGCCGGGGAGCTGTTTTTT
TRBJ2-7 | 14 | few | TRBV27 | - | CASSSGRVLYEQYF | TGTGCCAGCAGTTCTGGGCGGGTCCTCTACGAGCAGTACTTC
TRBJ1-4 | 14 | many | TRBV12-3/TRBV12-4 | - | CASSAGGFEEKLFF | TGTGCCAGCAGTGCGGGTGGGTTTGAAGAAAAACTGTTTTTT
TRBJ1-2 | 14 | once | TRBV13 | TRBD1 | CASSSQGVGYGYTF | TGTGCCAGCAGCTCCCAGGGGGTCGGCTATGGCTACACCTTC